This TCR beta chain was identified during a study of cytomegalovirus exposure and HLA in healthy donors. Notes on this clone: What it binds is unknown.

V was clipped by 7 bases and J by 6 bases; unmatched bases: 13. The CDR3 sequence is 15 residues long. The germline gives CDR1 SQVTM, CDR2 ANQGSEA. Study observations and caveats: By a later analysis, the bulk of CMV-associated TCR beta chains appeared HLA-restricted. According to the study, 160 or so TCR beta chains were cytomegalovirus-associated.

PCR used 60 Vbeta primers and 13 Jbeta primers. Here immunoSEQ multiplex PCR was the method, and the copy in TCRdb shows in-frame clones only, minus some. The repertoire includes about 200,000 clones, around 83% of them detected once, and 6% to 8% sits in the top ten. The origin of this receptor is a woman in her 50s in good health and CMV-seropositive. Sequencing was performed on PBMCs. V usage is TRBV29-1 and J usage is TRBJ2-7; TRBD2 matches 12 bases. CDR3 nucleotides: TGCAGCGCTTACCTAGCGGGAGGGCCAGGCGGCGAGCAGTACTTC. Amino acids: CSAYLAGGPGGEQYF.